The 5 T cell receptor beta chains below were found in one sample sequenced in a study of blood T cell repertoires in COVID-19. Method: immunoSEQ multiplex PCR; TCRdb's copy keeps in-frame clones and lacks some. The repertoire holds approximately 360,000 clones, with approximately 89% as singletons. The sample was PBMCs or T cells enriched from blood (not recorded which). All receptors come from a man aged 40-50 years in a cohort exposed to, infected with or recovered from COVID-19 (not recorded which).

The CDR3 protein is CASSLRTGREETQYF. CDR3 bases: TGTGCCAGCAGCCTCCGGACAGGGCGCGAGGAGACCCAGTACTTC. The rearrangement links TRBV3-1 (or the pseudogene TRBV3-2) to TRBJ2-5; 8 positions match TRBD1. Germline assignment: CDR1 LGHDT and CDR2 YNNKEL (reference sequence). J gave up 5 bases and V 4 bases, and 9 bases lay outside the gene matches. This CDR3 is built from 15 residues.

On this clone: The same CDR3 is also encoded by other DNA sequences in this sample. The J gene is TRBJ2-7, the V gene TRBV18; D possibly corresponds to TRBD1 (6 bases). This CDR3 is built from 14 residues. Germline values: CDR1 KGHSH, CDR2 LQKENI. V shed 2 bases and J shed 2 bases, with 10 bases lying between them. CDR3 bases: TGTGCCAGCTCACCAGAGACAGGTCCCTACGAGCAGTACTTC. Its translation is CASSPETGPYEQYF. Together with reference TRBV18 and TRBJ2-7, the CDR3 gives the full variable domain: NAGVMQNPRHLVRRRGQEARLRCSPMKGHSHVYWYRQLPEEGLKFMVYLQKENIIDESGMPKERFSAEFPKEGPSILRIQQVVRGDSAAYFCASSPETGPYEQYFGPGTRLTVT.

The genes are TRBV28 and TRBJ1-2, with TRBD1 matching 8 bases. Germline-derived CDR1 and CDR2 are MDHEN and SYDVKM. This CDR3 contains 13 residues. J was trimmed by 8 bases and V by 2 bases; bases with no gene match: 4. The chain's CDR3 is CASSLDRGRGYTF. Written as DNA, the CDR3 is TGTGCCAGCAGTTTAGACAGGGGCAGGGGCTACACCTTC.

CDR3 sequence: CASYDRPAYGYTF. The CDR3 region has the DNA TGTGCCAGCTACGACAGGCCCGCTTATGGCTACACCTTC. The chain combines TRBV2 with TRBJ1-2; tentative D call: TRBD1 (6 bases). The germline gives CDR1 SNHLY, CDR2 FYNNEI. With 8 bases removed from V and 5 bases from J, the gap between germline ends came to 15 bases. The CDR3 has 13 amino acids.

The V call is TRBV27, the J call TRBJ2-7; the match to TRBD2 covers 11 bases. This CDR3 has 17 residues. Losses at the gene ends were 2 bases for V and 2 bases for J; bases not matched to a gene: 8. Germline assignment: CDR1 MNHEY and CDR2 SMNVEV (reference sequence). The CDR3 here is CASSLPSTSGSPYEQYF. DNA for the CDR3: TGTGCCAGCAGTTTACCCTCCACTAGCGGGAGCCCCTACGAGCAGTACTTC.